This TCR beta chain was retrieved from a study of tumor and adjacent non-tumor tissue in lung cancer. Study as a whole: Patients were aged about 30 to 76, roughly 9 men and about 5 women, stage I to III.

No cell sorting was done before RNA was extracted from the tissue. Findings of the study overall: Top 100 clones took a larger repertoire share in normal lung.

This clonotype has at least ten counts. Its matching antigen is unknown. Germline V CDR1 and CDR2: DFQATT, SNEGSKA (reference sequence). This CDR3 is 14 amino acids long. V dropped 5 bases and J dropped 4 bases, with 14 bases sitting between them. TCRbeta libraries were built with three rounds of nested PCR, modified from ARM-PCR. Each CDR3 protein is one row after TCRdb ran MiXCR on the multiplex PCR reads. The profile shows tens of thousands of distinct CDR3 sequences, roughly 60% of them singletons. The TCR comes from a man in his fifties or sixties with non-small cell lung cancer. The material sequenced was lung tumor tissue. The V and J genes are TRBV20-1 and TRBJ1-4; D ambiguous. For the CDR3, the DNA is TGCAGTGCTGAGCGGACCGGATTTAATGAAAAACTGTTTTTT. This encodes CSAERTGFNEKLFF.